One sample yielded the 15 T cell receptor beta chains listed below, sequenced in a study of T-cell reconstitution after alpha-beta-depleted transplantation in children. A library of TCRbeta sequences, prepared with unique molecular identifiers, was generated. In TCRdb, the PCR reads were re-called with MiXCR into one record per CDR3 protein. The sample holds about 200,000 distinct CDR3 sequences, 5.5% to 7% seen once. The sequencing here drew on PBMCs, taken before TCRalphabeta/CD19-depleted stem cell transplant. All receptors come from a girl under three years old with combined immunodeficiency, due to receive a stem cell transplant.

This clonotype was observed at least ten times. V is TRBV29-1 and J is TRBJ1-1; TRBD1 matches 7 bases. Germline CDR1 and CDR2: SQVTM and ANQGSEA. V lost 3 bases to trimming and J lost 0 bases; unmatched junction nucleotides: 7. The CDR3 extends over 15 amino acids. CDR3 coding DNA: TGCAGCGTTGAGTCGTCAGGGGGTATGAACACTGAAGCTTTCTTT. Its translation is CSVESSGGMNTEAFF.

This clonotype occurred many times. This sequence joins TRBV20-1 and TRBJ2-7, with D perhaps TRBD2 (5 bases). V lost 5 bases and J lost 0, with 11 bases in between. Germline CDR1 reads DFQATT; CDR2 reads SNEGSKA (reference sequence). The CDR3 extends over 13 amino acids. CDR3 sequence: CSAPSRDSYEQYF. CDR3 in DNA: TGCAGTGCTCCATCCCGGGACTCCTACGAGCAGTACTTC.

This clonotype came up many times. The chain is built from TRBV29-1 and TRBJ1-2; TRBD1 is a possible D gene (5 bases). Germline V gene lookup returns CDR1 SQVTM and CDR2 ANQGSEA. The V end was cut by 5 bases, the J end by 3 bases, with 10 bases between. The CDR3 sequence is 12 residues long. The CDR3 loop is CSVRDSDYGYTF. The DNA for the CDR3 is TGCAGCGTTCGCGACAGCGACTATGGCTACACCTTC. The complete variable domain, with remaining parts taken from reference TRBV29-1 and TRBJ1-2, reads SAVISQKPSRDICQRGTSLTIQCQVDSQVTMMFWYRQQPGQSLTLIATANQGSEATYESGFVIDKFPISRPNLTFSTLTVSNMSPEDSSIYLCSVRDSDYGYTFGSGTRLTVV.

This clonotype was recorded at least ten times. V usage is TRBV5-6 and J usage is TRBJ2-7; D perhaps matches TRBD2 (6 bases). There are 13 residues in the CDR3. Looked up from germline, CDR1 is SGHDT and CDR2 is YYEEEE. V was cut by 2 bases and J by 3 bases, with 9 bases left in between. The CDR3 sequence is CASSFGTVYEQYF. The CDR3 DNA is TGTGCCAGCAGCTTTGGGACTGTCTACGAGCAGTACTTC.

The chain couples TRBV25-1 to TRBJ2-5, with D possibly matching TRBD2 (6 bases). There are 15 residues in the CDR3. The germline CDR1 and CDR2 sequences are MGHDK and SYGVNS. V was cut by 2 bases and J by 5 bases, with 15 bases left in between. The CDR3 protein is CASSEHPGAGETQYF. DNA for the CDR3: TGTGCCAGCAGTGAACATCCGGGAGCTGGGGAGACCCAGTACTTC.

This chain joins TRBV29-1 and TRBJ1-4; 7 bases match TRBD1. The length of the CDR3 is 15 residues. The V and J ends lost 6 bases and 0 bases, in that order; junction bases with no gene match: 7. Germline CDR1 reads SQVTM; CDR2 reads ANQGSEA. The CDR3 is CSVAAGQATNEKLFF. In DNA, the CDR3 is TGCAGCGTCGCCGCCGGACAGGCAACTAATGAAAAACTGTTTTTT. The variable domain in full, with the rest retrieved from reference TRBV29-1 and TRBJ1-4, is SAVISQKPSRDICQRGTSLTIQCQVDSQVTMMFWYRQQPGQSLTLIATANQGSEATYESGFVIDKFPISRPNLTFSTLTVSNMSPEDSSIYLCSVAAGQATNEKLFFGSGTQLSVL.

The sample holds a few counts of this clonotype. The chain couples TRBV15 to TRBJ2-1, with TRBD2 matching 10 bases. V trimming: 1 base; J trimming: 2 bases; junction bases outside the gene matches: 20. This CDR3 has 22 residues. CDR1 is LNHNV and CDR2 is YYDKDF in the germline V gene (reference sequence). The CDR3 nucleotides are TGTGCCACCAGCAGAGTTCGGATTGGGCTAGCGGGGGCCGATAACCCCTACAATGAGCAGTTCTTC. This encodes CATSRVRIGLAGADNPYNEQFF.

This clonotype was found many times. This chain links TRBV12-3 or TRBV12-4 with TRBJ2-1; D is possibly TRBD2 (5 bases). The CDR3 covers 13 residues. The V end was cut by 2 bases, the J end by 6 bases, with 8 bases between. The CDR3 DNA sequence: TGTGCCAGCAGTTTATCTAGCTTCAATGAGCAGTTCTTC. This gives the protein CASSLSSFNEQFF.

This clonotype was seen at least ten times. V usage is TRBV11-2 and J usage is TRBJ2-7; TRBD2 matches 14 bases. The CDR3 has 15 amino acids. The germline gives CDR1 SGHAT, CDR2 FQNNGV. J lost 4 bases, V lost 4 bases, and 3 bases had no gene match. This CDR3 is CASSWGLAGVYEQYF. CDR3 DNA sequence: TGTGCCAGCAGCTGGGGACTAGCGGGAGTTTACGAGCAGTACTTC.

This clonotype was counted many times. The chain combines TRBV12-3 or TRBV12-4 with TRBJ1-1; TRBD1 matches at 8 bases. Trimming removed 6 bases from V and 4 bases from J; junction bases left unmatched: 7. There are 14 residues in the CDR3. CDR3 residues: CASSLLRGRTEAFF. The CDR3 bases are TGTGCCAGCAGCTTACTCAGGGGGCGCACTGAAGCTTTCTTT.

This clonotype was counted ten times or more. The genes are TRBV5-1 and TRBJ1-1; tentative D call: TRBD1 (5 bases). V lost 3 bases to trimming and J lost 4 bases, with 10 bases between them. This CDR3 has 13 residues. CDR1 and CDR2 from the germline V gene are SGHRS and YFSETQ. CDR3 amino acids: CASSSDSRTEAFF. The CDR3 coding sequence is TGCGCCAGCAGCTCTGACAGCCGCACTGAAGCTTTCTTT.

The chain recombines TRBV27 with TRBJ1-1, with 9 bases lining up with TRBD1. J gave up 11 bases and V 5 bases, and 33 bases lay outside the gene matches. The CDR3 has 21 residues. Looked up from germline, CDR1 is MNHEY and CDR2 is SMNVEV (reference sequence). The CDR3 DNA reads TGTGCCAGCAGTCCGCTTCTGCCCCTTTTCAGGAGGGACAGGGATAGAAGATGGGCTTTCTTT. Protein: CASSPLLPLFRRDRDRRWAFF.

This clonotype was detected ten times or more. The chain combines TRBV29-1 with TRBJ1-1; D might be TRBD1 (5 bases). Germline V gene data show CDR1 as SQVTM and CDR2 as ANQGSEA. The CDR3 loop spans 11 amino acids. V was pared by 7 bases and J by 4 bases, with 10 bases between. In nucleotides, the CDR3 is TGCAGCGGGGGGGAGATCACTGAAGCTTTCTTT. Protein product: CSGGEITEAFF.

This clonotype was counted many times. This chain links TRBV20-1 with TRBJ2-1, with D possibly matching TRBD1 (5 bases). Trimming shortened V by 3 bases and J by 6 bases, and 15 bases separated the two germline ends. The length of the CDR3 is 14 residues. The germline V gene encodes CDR1 DFQATT and CDR2 SNEGSKA (reference sequence). The CDR3 here is CSASPPRAFNEQFF. CDR3 nucleotides: TGCAGTGCTAGCCCGCCCAGGGCCTTCAATGAGCAGTTCTTC.

This clonotype was observed at least ten times. The chain couples TRBV7-3 to TRBJ2-3, with unresolved D. Germline CDR1 and CDR2: SGHTA and FQGTGA. Trimming took 2 bases from V and 2 from J, leaving 14 bases between them. This CDR3 has 16 amino acids. The CDR3 DNA follows: TGTGCCAGCAGCTTAGAGTCACTCGGAGTCACAGATACGCAGTATTTT. Translated: CASSLESLGVTDTQYF. Filled out from reference TRBV7-3 and TRBJ2-3, the complete variable domain reads GAGVSQTPSNKVTEKGKYVELRCDPISGHTALYWYRQSLGQGPEFLIYFQGTGAADDSGLPNDRFFAVRPEGSVSTLKIQRTERGDSAVYLCASSLESLGVTDTQYFGPGTRLTVL.